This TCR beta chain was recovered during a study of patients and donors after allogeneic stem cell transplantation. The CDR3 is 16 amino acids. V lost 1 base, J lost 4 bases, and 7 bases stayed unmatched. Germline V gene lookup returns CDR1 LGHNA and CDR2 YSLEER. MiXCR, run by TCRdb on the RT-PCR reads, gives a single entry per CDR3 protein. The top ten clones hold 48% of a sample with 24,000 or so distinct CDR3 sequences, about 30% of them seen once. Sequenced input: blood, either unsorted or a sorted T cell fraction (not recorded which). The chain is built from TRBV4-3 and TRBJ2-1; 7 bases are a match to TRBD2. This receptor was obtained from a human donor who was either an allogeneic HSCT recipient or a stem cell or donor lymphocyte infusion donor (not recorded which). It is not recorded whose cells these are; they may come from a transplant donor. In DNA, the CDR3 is TGCGCCAGCAGCCAAGGACTAGCACCAACTTACAATGAGCAGTTCTTC. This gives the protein CASSQGLAPTYNEQFF.